This entry describes one TCR beta chain. This clone was detected once. Its antigen is unknown. No quality values exist for individual bases; no much larger clone is one base distant. These data come from a study of cytomegalovirus exposure and HLA in healthy donors (dated by TCRdb to about 2017). A note on the overall study: In an earlier analysis of approximately 500 of the donors, 250 to 350 Gb of sequence data and 117 million unique TCR beta sequences from about 179 million T cells were reported. An early release that covered roughly 600 HLA-typed donors contained 250 to 350 gigabases of sequencing data and around 85 million unique TCR sequences. The genetic ancestry cluster associated with self-reported Caucasian donors included 65% to 90% of the 398 genotyped donors. The study was designed to test whether signatures of past pathogen exposure could be identified by cataloging public T cell receptors. The study used immunosequencing to profile the T cell repertoires of approximately 650 subjects and linked those repertoires to cytomegalovirus serostatus. In addition to the first cohort of roughly 700 subjects, a separate validation cohort of over 90 different subjects was used. High-throughput TCR immunosequencing, statistical association of individual TCRs with disease status, and machine learning were combined to predict cytomegalovirus infection status. A later analysis re-examined previously published TCR beta repertoires from roughly 650 donors and added high-resolution HLA genotyping to investigate patterns of TCR occurrence. Rather than using new phenotypic data, the later analysis identified candidate immune exposures from TCR beta sequences and from how often those sequences occurred across donors. An earlier analysis of about 620 of the donors applied high-throughput TCR beta sequencing to assess whether each TCR beta V gene segment acted as functional or pseudogenic. Donor age, sex, ethnicity and CMV serostatus were compiled together with the repertoire data. Genome-wide SNP genotypes for about 60% of the roughly 700 donors were used in a later genetic analysis, which treated that subset as a discovery cohort. Every repertoire in the discovery cohort had been generated on one and the same sequencing platform. HLA typing covered class I and class II loci at four-digit resolution. Typing coverage differed by locus: A, B, C, DRB1 and DQB1 were typed in about 629-640 donors, DQA1 in about 550, DPA1 in approximately 600, and DPB1 in just under 490. A few DR-DQ haplotypes were handled as single units for association and clustering because linkage in the cohort was strong. Across around 400 genotyped donors of the cohort, an average of approximately 220,000 unique TCR beta nucleotide sequences per donor were sequenced, and approximately 19% of those sequences were non-productive.

The cohort consisted of some 670 healthy bone marrow donors. Cohort members were all nominally healthy when sampled, although unrecorded immune exposures were likely present. The donor was CMV seropositive and belonged to the group of over 250 seropositive cohort members. Every donor gave a peripheral blood sample, and the peripheral blood mononuclear cells from that sample were used for TCR beta sequencing. The Qiagen DNeasy Blood Extraction Kit was used to extract genomic DNA from the blood cell samples. Measured from the cysteine to the phenylalanine, the CDR3 is 16 residues long. The entry retains the CDR3 DNA only, 48 bases that are in frame from base 1. V gives up 4 bases and J gives up 0 bases, and the segment between their germline ends measures 14 bases. As encoded in the germline V gene, CDR1 is SGDLS while CDR2 is YYNGEE. Library generation was performed with the immunoSEQ multiplex PCR assay. The multiplex PCR relied on a mix of 60 forward primers for TCR Vbeta segments and 13 reverse primers for TCR Jbeta segments. The CDR3 region of rearranged TCR beta genes was amplified from genomic DNA with a multiplex PCR assay. The amplified TCR beta libraries were sequenced on the Illumina HiSeq System as 87-base-pair reads. Per the source publication's procedure: Across the 600 to 700 repertoires, a later analysis counted 75 million to 90 million unique TCR beta chains, some 11 million of which were shared by at least two donors. Raw reads were error-corrected and collapsed into unique sequences with a nearest-neighbor algorithm that merged closely related sequences to remove PCR and sequencing errors. V, D and J gene segments were assigned by aligning CDR3 sequences to IMGT reference sequences. Each retained sequence needed at least a six-nucleotide match to both a V gene segment and a J gene segment. A rearrangement was called productive if the CDR3 had no stop codons and remained in frame with V and J, and every other rearrangement was called non-productive. Following IMGT convention, CDR3 was defined as the stretch from the second conserved V-encoded cysteine to the conserved J-encoded phenylalanine. The earlier analysis of roughly 590 of the donors excluded sequences that lacked an unambiguous match to a single V gene segment. An earlier analysis of roughly 590 of the donors called V segments functional above 56.7% productive rearrangements and segregating when the between-donor standard deviation exceeded 5%. A statistical classification framework was built to diagnose cytomegalovirus status from the catalog of TCR beta chain sequences. V and J gene assignment, in a later analysis, came from comparing TCR nucleotide sequences with IMGT/GENE-DB human TR gene sequences. In a later analysis, CDR3 sequences and most-parsimonious VDJ recombination scenarios were assigned using the TCRdist pipeline. In a later analysis, each TCR beta chain was defined by its CDR3 amino acid sequence together with its V-gene family, and reads without a unique V-gene family were excluded. As a way to deal with suspected cross-contamination and a sequencing artifact, a later analysis dropped 450 to 600 nucleotide sequences that were highly shared and had low generation probability. For each public chain, a later analysis derived a clonal expansion index from normalized ranks of inferred template counts within each repertoire. In a later analysis, generation probabilities were computed using a VDJ recombination model fitted to out-of-frame rearrangements, and the results were checked against IGoR. A later analysis scored TCR-TCR, TCR-HLA and TCR-CMV co-occurrence with hypergeometric tests, applying a repertoire-size bias correction to TCR pairs. A later analysis estimated false discovery rates by permuting HLA or CMV assignments 20 times. In a later analysis, co-occurring TCRs were grouped using DBSCAN, and TCRdist sequence similarity was added for clustering within HLA-allele-positive subsets. Co-occurrence clustering excluded repertoires with fewer than 30,000 or more than 120,000 public chains, plus five with anomalous nucleotide sharing. TCRdb took this table from immuneACCESS and kept in-frame rearrangements with V and J called. Such tables lack part of the clones; where checked against another copy, unresolved V genes explain under half of the gap, and the rest is unexplained. Clonal size and the V and J genes are those of that table, whereas D and trimming came from the DNA. The sample table holds 99,000 or so clones, of which roughly 80% were seen once. 6.9% of the sample is in the top ten clones.

What the study reported, not specific to this receptor: The authors suggested that the approach could potentially be extended to other disease states and immunological phenotypes. HLA typing was unavailable for some donors at each locus, so association tests used only the typed subset. Three of the identified cytomegalovirus-associated TCR beta chains were confirmed in vitro to be specific for cytomegalovirus antigens. In a later analysis, several top co-occurrence clusters were reported to appear linked to parvovirus B19, influenza, CMV and Epstein-Barr virus. In a later genetic analysis, a missense DCLRE1C variant was associated with V-gene and J-gene trimming of TCR beta chains, and the association was replicated in an independent cohort. The only immune exposure information available for the cohort was CMV serostatus. In a later analysis, 15,000 to 20,000 TCR beta sequences were associated with specific HLA alleles at a false discovery rate of 0.05. The classifier was reported to diagnose cytomegalovirus status with high specificity and sensitivity in both the original cohort and the validation cohort. Most TCR sequences were observed very rarely across donors, whereas some public TCRs were present in many individuals. When HLA alleles, especially DR and DQ, strongly co-occurred, TCR associations were difficult to assign to individual alleles. A later analysis found that most CMV-associated TCR beta chains appeared HLA-restricted, with HLA associations seemingly driven largely by CMV exposure. Linkage disequilibrium might explain the correlated functional status among segregating V segments, but an unknown experimental factor could not be ruled out. Broadly in line with IMGT annotations, most TCR beta V segments showed up in productive rearrangements about 87% or about 30% of the time in an earlier analysis of a few hundred of the donors. Because counts were too low, 15 to 20 rarely observed V segments, including chromosome 9 orphons, were excluded from the earlier analysis of around 590 of the donors. The sequencing pipeline was judged likely to have produced a cluster of highly shared sequence variants as a technical artifact. Compared with equally common non-associated chains, HLA-associated TCR beta chains in a later analysis were more clonally expanded and had lower generation probabilities. In this cohort, only TCR beta chains were sequenced, and detectable features were limited by the absence of alpha or paired-chain data. Roughly uniform sequencing depth across donors was assumed in presence/absence analyses, although this assumption may not hold. In a later analysis, TCR association rates were found to vary across HLA loci, with the most associated TCRs seen for DRB1 alleles and the fewest for HLA-C alleles. Because the 87-base-pair reads could not distinguish some IMGT-functional V segments, including TRBV6-2 and TRBV6-3, those segments were excluded. A further reported finding was that TCR beta sequences accurately predicted the HLA-A and HLA-B alleles for most subjects in the first cohort. In the study, around 160 TCR beta chains were listed as associated with cytomegalovirus. A later genetic analysis reported fewer N-insertions in productive TCRs among donors in an Asian-associated ancestry cluster than the roughly 720-donor mean.

Recombination connected TRBV9 to TRBJ2-1; possibly the D gene is TRBD2, per 5 matching bases. The TCR originated in a man aged 25 to 40 in good health and CMV-seropositive. The source material was PBMCs. The nucleotides read TGTGCCAGCAGCCCCCGTAATGCGGGCTCCTACAATGAGCAGTTCTTC. Its translation is CASSPRNAGSYNEQFF.